Below are 26 T cell receptor beta chains sequenced from a single sample in a study of Graves' ophthalmopathy and Graves' hyperthyroidism. The TCR beta CDR3 regions underwent amplification from RNA transcripts. A first-round RT-PCR used HTBI primers, followed by a second-round multiplex PCR. TCRdb re-derived calls from the multiplex PCR reads in MiXCR, one entry per CDR3 protein. In the table there are fewer than 70,000 distinct CDR3 sequences, under 55% of which are singletons. Sequencing was performed on peripheral blood. The receptor set was obtained from an adult woman with Graves' ophthalmopathy.

In this sample, this clonotype turned up once. V and J are TRBV5-6 and TRBJ2-5; D is unclear. Trimming took 0 bases from V and 0 from J, leaving 9 bases between them. The germline V gene has CDR1 SGHDT and CDR2 YYEEEE. CDR3 length equals 15 residues. The CDR3 coding sequence is TGTGCCAGCAGCTTGGGGGTCCGGGACCAAGAGACCCAGTACTTC. Its protein product is CASSLGVRDQETQYF.

This clonotype was recorded many times. The rearrangement joins TRBV6-2 or TRBV6-3 to TRBJ1-1; perhaps TRBD1 as D (5 bases). There are 17 residues in the CDR3. Trimming stripped 0 bases from V and 0 bases from J, with 14 bases between. Germline loops: CDR1 MNHEY, CDR2 SVGEGT. In DNA form, the CDR3 reads TGTGCCAGCAGTTACTCGATGGGGGGAAGGATGAACACTGAAGCTTTCTTT. Protein product: CASSYSMGGRMNTEAFF.

As to this clonotype: The junction and the germline gene differ at one end; a read error may be behind it. The chain links TRBV10-1 to TRBJ2-3; a possible D gene is TRBD2 (6 bases). The CDR3 loop spans 16 amino acids. From germline, CDR1 is WNHNN and CDR2 SYGVQD (reference sequence). The CDR3 sequence is CASTLSRTAGLDTQYF. In DNA form, the CDR3 reads TGCGCCAGCACCCTGAGCCGGACCGCGGGGTTAGATACGCAGTACTTT.

The chain employs TRBV7-9 and TRBJ1-2; a weak D match, TRBD1 (6 bases). The V end lost 1 base, the J end lost 2 bases, and 35 bases lay between the germline ends. CDR1 is SEHNR, CDR2 FQNEAQ, per germline (reference sequence). The CDR3 covers 23 residues. The CDR3 sequence: CASSLVRTSGRTDTRVPNYGYTF. The CDR3 nucleotides read TGTGCCAGCAGCTTAGTTCGGACTAGCGGGAGGACAGATACTAGAGTACCGAACTATGGCTACACCTTC.

This clonotype was seen just once. J is TRBJ2-5 and V is TRBV12-5; 12 positions agree with TRBD1. After removal of 3 bases from V and 2 bases from J, the junction contained 4 bases not matched to a gene. Looked up from germline, CDR1 is LGHNT and CDR2 is FRNRAP. The CDR3 contains 16 residues. CDR3 sequence reads: CASGFGTGGGQETQYF. The CDR3 DNA is TGTGCTAGTGGTTTTGGGACAGGGGGCGGGCAAGAGACCCAGTACTTC.

As concerns this clonotype: As the CDR3 is not closed by the conserved phenylalanine or tryptophan, this likely results from a read error. The chain combines TRBV12-3 or TRBV12-4 with TRBJ1-6, with 8 bases fitting TRBD1. CDR3 length equals 16 residues. V dropped 4 bases and J dropped 12; count of bases not matched to a gene: 14. This CDR3 reads CASSSSLSGGGRPLHP. DNA for the CDR3: TGTGCCAGCAGTTCTTCCCTTTCAGGGGGCGGTAGACCCCTCCACCCT.

The J gene is TRBJ2-7, the V gene TRBV7-2, with D hard to call. The CDR3 runs 13 residues. Germline V lookup: CDR1 SGHTA, CDR2 FQGNSA. Trimming removed 3 bases from V and 7 bases from J, with 13 bases in between. The CDR3 reads CASSFGNTGEQYF. As DNA, the CDR3 is TGTGCCAGCAGCTTTGGGAACACCGGGGAGCAGTACTTC.

This clonotype was counted at least ten times. The V gene is TRBV27, the J gene TRBJ2-1; D gene uncertain. The germline gives CDR1 MNHEY, CDR2 SMNVEV (reference sequence). The CDR3 is made up of 12 amino acids. The V end lost 6 bases, the J end lost 10 bases, and 13 bases lay between the germline ends. The CDR3 DNA reads TGTGCCAGCAGCCACAGTCGGGCCGAGCAGTTCTTC. Amino acids: CASSHSRAEQFF.

In regard to this clonotype: No conserved phenylalanine or tryptophan is present at the end of the CDR3, so a read error is the likely explanation. The DNA is omitted, as the CDR3 cannot be located on it reliably, and the CDR3 follows TCRdb's listing. V and J are TRBV20-1 and TRBJ2-3; the table calls TRBD1, which could not be checked here. Germline V gives CDR1 DFQATT, CDR2 SNEGSKA (reference sequence). The CDR3 length equals 14 residues, ends included. The CDR3 sequence: CSARDLGGADTQYL.

The table lists this clonotype with many counts. CDR3 bases: TGTGCCAGCAGTTCATACAACACAGGGATCCAAGAGACCCAGTACTTC. This encodes CASSSYNTGIQETQYF. The chain recombines TRBV6-2 or TRBV6-3 with TRBJ2-5; TRBD1 might be the D (6 bases). The CDR3 consists of 16 residues. CDR1 is MNHEY and CDR2 is SVGEGT in the germline V gene. Trimming left V 4 bases short and J 1 base short, with 16 bases between.

The sample holds many counts of this clonotype. This chain connects TRBV6-6 to TRBJ2-5; TRBD1 is a possible D gene (5 bases). The germline gives CDR1 MNHNY, CDR2 SVGAGI (reference sequence). This CDR3 is built from 13 residues. V dropped 6 bases and J dropped 4 bases, with 12 bases sitting between them. The CDR3 DNA reads TGTGCCAGCAGCGGACAAAATGGAGAGACCCAGTACTTC. Translating it yields CASSGQNGETQYF.

With respect to this clonotype: Likely a read error: the CDR3 ends without its conserved phenylalanine or tryptophan. This chain joins TRBV7-4 and TRBJ2-1; 10 bases line up with TRBD2. The V and J ends lost 5 bases and 8 bases, in that order; junction bases with no gene match: 15. This CDR3 is 17 amino acids long. The germline gives CDR1 SGHVT, CDR2 SQSDAQ. The CDR3 nucleotides are TGTGCCAGCAGCAAACCATCCGGGACTAGCGAGAGGGATGAGCAGTTCCTC. Its protein is CASSKPSGTSERDEQFL.

The count of this clonotype is one. The chain links TRBV11-2 to TRBJ2-5; D is ambiguous. Looked up from germline, CDR1 is SGHAT and CDR2 is FQNNGV. Between the trimmed V and J ends, which lost 5 bases and 4 bases, there was a span of 11 bases. This CDR3 is 13 amino acids long. As DNA, the CDR3 is TGTGCCAGCAGCCCGGCCCCGGGAGAGACCCAGTACTTC. It translates to CASSPAPGETQYF.

This clonotype was counted many times. V usage is TRBV9 and J usage is TRBJ2-1; 10 bases match TRBD2. Germline V gene data show CDR1 as SGDLS and CDR2 as YYNGEE. The CDR3 totals 16 residues. Losses at the gene ends were 0 bases for V and 7 bases for J; bases not matched to a gene: 7. The CDR3 bases are TGTGCCAGCAGCGTAGGCTCTAGCGGGAGAGGAAATGAGCAGTTCTTC. As protein: CASSVGSSGRGNEQFF.

This clonotype was counted many times. The chain carries TRBV7-2 and TRBJ2-7; 9 bases are shared with TRBD1. V shed 7 bases and J 2 bases; nucleotides not matched to a gene: 9. There are 15 residues in the CDR3. Per the germline V gene, CDR1 is SGHTA and CDR2 is FQGNSA. The CDR3 loop reads CASTPLRTGAYEQYF. Here the CDR3 DNA reads TGTGCCAGCACCCCCCTGAGGACAGGGGCCTACGAGCAGTACTTC.

Many counts were recorded for this clonotype. This chain uses TRBV9 with TRBJ1-1; maybe TRBD1 (6 bases). The CDR3 runs to 15 residues. Germline loops: CDR1 SGDLS, CDR2 YYNGEE. V lost 0 bases and J lost 1, with 10 bases in between. CDR3 sequence reads: CASSVGGGRNTEAFF. The CDR3 coding sequence is TGTGCCAGCAGCGTAGGAGGGGGTCGGAACACTGAAGCTTTCTTT.

The chain employs TRBV7-8 and TRBJ1-5, with D tentatively TRBD1 (6 bases). V dropped 6 bases and J dropped 1 base, with 19 bases sitting between them. The length of the CDR3 is 17 residues. Germline V gene lookup returns CDR1 SGHVS and CDR2 FQNEAQ. The CDR3 loop reads CASSRGGGQLSNQPQHF. The CDR3 region has the DNA TGTGCCAGCAGTCGCGGAGGCGGACAGCTAAGCAATCAGCCCCAGCATTTT.

The rearrangement joins TRBV10-3 to TRBJ2-3; D might be TRBD2 (6 bases). Germline values: CDR1 ENHRY, CDR2 SYGVKD. The V end lost 9 bases, the J end lost 1 base, and 14 bases lay between the germline ends. The CDR3 spans 14 residues. CDR3 region: CAMSAGRGTDTQYF. The CDR3 nucleotides read TGTGCCATGTCGGCGGGGCGGGGCACAGATACGCAGTATTTT.

This clonotype was counted a single time. A read error is likely, as this CDR3 ends without the conserved phenylalanine or tryptophan. The genes are TRBV7-9 and TRBJ1-1, with D maybe TRBD1 (6 bases). Germline V gene data show CDR1 as SEHNR and CDR2 as FQNEAQ (reference sequence). The CDR3 length is 15 residues. This chain's CDR3 is CASSLNPGWDTGAFI. The CDR3 bases are TGTGCCAGCAGCTTAAATCCGGGTTGGGACACTGGAGCTTTCATT.

V usage is TRBV7-2 and J usage is TRBJ2-4; 8 bases are shared with TRBD2. Per germline, CDR1 SGHTA and CDR2 FQGNSA. This CDR3 has 16 amino acids. V trimming: 1 base; J trimming: 15 bases; junction bases outside the gene matches: 17. The DNA for the CDR3 is TGTGCCAGCAGCTTAGGTAGCGGGATTGCCAAAAACATCCGGTACTTC. As protein: CASSLGSGIAKNIRYF. Looking up the rest from reference TRBV7-2 and TRBJ2-4 gives the full variable domain: GAGVSQSPSNKVTEKGKDVELRCDPISGHTALYWYRQSLGQGLEFLIYFQGNSAPDKSGLPSDRFSAERTGGSVSTLTIQRTQQEDSAVYLCASSLGSGIAKNIRYFGAGTRLSVL.

Points on this clonotype: An end of the junction does not agree with germline; a read error may underlie this. The chain employs TRBV7-7 and TRBJ1-3; 7 positions match TRBD1. This CDR3 is 13 amino acids long. Looked up from germline, CDR1 is SSHAT and CDR2 is FNYEAQ (reference sequence). The CDR3, as DNA: TGTGCTAGCAGCTACACAGGGGAGGACACCATATATTTT. It encodes CASSYTGEDTIYF.

The count of this clonotype is one. This rearrangement joins TRBV24-1 to TRBJ2-5; TRBD2 matches 9 bases. In germline, CDR1 is KGHDR, CDR2 SFDVKD. The CDR3 spans 12 residues. V lost 9 bases to trimming and J lost 5 bases; unmatched junction nucleotides: 3. The CDR3 reads CATPSGKETQYF. For the CDR3, the DNA is TGTGCCACCCCTAGCGGGAAGGAGACCCAGTACTTC.

The CDR3 loop reads CASSQDRGRALFRGDTQYF. The CDR3 nucleotides read TGTGCCAGCAGCCAAGATCGCGGGAGGGCACTGTTCCGGGGAGATACGCAGTATTTT. The rearrangement uses TRBV4-2 and TRBJ2-3; 9 nucleotides align to TRBD2. Germline V gene lookup returns CDR1 LGHNA and CDR2 YNFKEQ. The J segment lost 5 bases and the V segment lost 0 bases, leaving 15 bases of the junction unmatched. The CDR3 extends over 19 amino acids.

A remark on this clonotype: At one boundary the junction diverges from the germline segment, which might be a read error. This CDR3 is CASSPTGGYEKLFF. The CDR3 DNA is TGTGCTAGCAGCCCTACAGGGGGTTATGAAAAACTGTTTTTT. V is TRBV7-7 and J is TRBJ1-4, with 8 bases lining up with TRBD1. Germline lookup yields CDR1 SSHAT and CDR2 FNYEAQ (reference sequence). This CDR3 contains 14 residues.

V usage is TRBV10-3 and J usage is TRBJ1-4; 7 bases fit TRBD1. With V trimmed by 3 bases and J by 8 bases, 12 bases remained unmatched. CDR1 ENHRY and CDR2 SYGVKD come from the germline V gene. The CDR3 extends over 16 amino acids. CDR3 region: CAISENLGDSKEKLFF. The CDR3 coding sequence is TGTGCCATCAGTGAAAATTTGGGGGACAGTAAAGAAAAACTGTTTTTT.

In this sample, this clonotype turned up many times. The chain joins TRBV7-2 to TRBJ2-5; TRBD2 might be the D (7 bases). Trimming cost V 2 bases and J 4 bases, with 17 bases left between them. Germline-derived CDR1 and CDR2 are SGHTA and FQGNSA. This CDR3 contains 16 residues. CDR3 residues: CASSLLGLADRETQYF. The CDR3 DNA reads TGTGCCAGCAGCTTACTAGGCCTAGCGGACAGAGAGACCCAGTACTTC.